This T cell receptor beta chain was sequenced during a study of human T cells and chemical hapten exposure. Study-level points and caveats: Donors' alopecia may make their immune response differ from healthy people's.

The CDR3 length is 16 residues. CDR1 and CDR2 (germline): DFQATT, SNEGSKA (reference sequence). The ends were cut back, 0 bases at V and 5 bases at J, with 19 bases in the middle. This clonotype was seen more than once but under ten times. Its specificity is unknown. Time point given: patch test 3, about 24 weeks after DPC sensitization. Treatment defined: therapeutic diphenylcyclopropenone sensitization with weekly scalp DPC. Blood sampling occurred before each patch-test application. In the authors' workflow: TCR counts had a median of about 100,000 per sample and spanned about 23,224 to 690,600. In TCRdb, the RACE reads were re-called with MiXCR into one record per CDR3 protein. The V and J calls reflect TCRdb's pipeline rather than the authors' work. Of some 89,000 distinct CDR3 sequences detected, about 28% appear once; the ten largest clones hold about 9.3%.

The gene calls are TRBV20-1 and TRBJ2-5; D uncertain. This specimen was whole blood, taken in connection with sensitization to the hapten diphenylcyclopropenone (DPC). The sequence came from a middle-aged man with alopecia areata. Some clones in this sample may be carry-over from other donors' samples. DNA of the CDR3: TGCAGTGCTAGAGATCGAGGTGAAGCCCCGAGGGAGACCCAGTACTTC. Protein product: CSARDRGEAPRETQYF.